These 2 T cell receptor beta chains originate from one sample sequenced in a study of cytomegalovirus exposure and HLA in healthy donors (dated by TCRdb to about 2017). The library relied on the immunoSEQ multiplex PCR assay. A mixture of 60 forward primers for TCR Vbeta segments and 13 reverse primers for TCR Jbeta segments was used in the multiplex PCR. TCRdb stores this immuneACCESS table with in-frame sequences only. Part of the clones is absent; in the studies checked, under half of the shortfall reflects unresolved V genes, and no reason is known for the rest. This sample's records show about 99,000 clones. Approximately 3.7% of the sample is taken by the ten largest. The sequenced sample was PBMCs. The receptor source for this set is a man between 40 and 49 years old in good health and CMV-seronegative.

Details on this clone: The sample holds other DNA sequences that translate to the same CDR3. The V gene is TRBV5-6, the J gene TRBJ1-5, with D perhaps matching TRBD1 (6 bases). CDR3 length equals 13 residues. Germline V gene lookup returns CDR1 SGHDT and CDR2 YYEEEE. The germline V and J ends were trimmed by 5 bases and 4 bases, with 10 bases remaining between them. This chain's CDR3 is CASSPQGNQPQHF. CDR3 DNA sequence: TGTGCCAGCAGTCCTCAGGGGAATCAGCCCCAGCATTTT.

The chain joins TRBV7-2 to TRBJ2-1; the D is unclear. Germline CDR1 reads SGHTA; CDR2 reads FQGNSA. V was pared by 5 bases and J by 4 bases, with 9 bases between. The CDR3 contains 13 residues. CDR3 in DNA: TGTGCCAGCAGCAACTCTGAATACAATGAGCAGTTCTTC. Its translation is CASSNSEYNEQFF.